Included here is one TCR beta chain sequence, with context. Germline V CDR1 and CDR2: MNHNS, SASEGT. This CDR3 is 13 amino acids long. The ends were cut back, 11 bases at V and 2 bases at J, with 15 bases in the middle. These data originate in a study of shared clonotypes between healthy human individuals. Background on the study: Each donor's CD8 memory used one plate, CD8 naive two, each CD4 subset three.

From CD4+ cells came CD45RA+ naive and CD45RA-negative memory subsets. TCRdb keeps only in-frame clones here, not all; method: immunoSEQ multiplex PCR. There are about 2.4 million clones in the sample; more than 90% occur only once, and over 0.12% lies in the top ten. Sequenced sample: naive CD4+ T cells sorted from blood. Subset in this sample: CD45RA+ positively selected. This TCR was recovered from a man between 18 and 35 years old in good health. The V and J genes are TRBV6-1 and TRBJ1-2; D is unresolved. Here the CDR3 reads CAHRMKGNYGYTF. The CDR3 DNA follows: TGTGCCCATCGAATGAAGGGAAACTATGGCTACACCTTC.